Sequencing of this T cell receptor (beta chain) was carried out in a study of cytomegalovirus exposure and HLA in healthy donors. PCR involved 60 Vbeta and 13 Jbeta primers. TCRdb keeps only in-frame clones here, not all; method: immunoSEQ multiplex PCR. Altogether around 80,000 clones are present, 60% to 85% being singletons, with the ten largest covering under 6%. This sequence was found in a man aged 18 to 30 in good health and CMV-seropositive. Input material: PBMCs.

This chain's CDR3 is CASSLALSGNQPQHF. CDR3 nucleotides: TGTGCCAGCAGCTTAGCGCTTTCGGGCAATCAGCCCCAGCATTTT. The chain combines TRBV7-8 with TRBJ1-5; D remains unclear. The CDR3 has 15 residues. V was shortened by 0 bases and J by 2 bases, with 8 bases between the two germline ends. Germline loops: CDR1 SGHVS, CDR2 FQNEAQ.